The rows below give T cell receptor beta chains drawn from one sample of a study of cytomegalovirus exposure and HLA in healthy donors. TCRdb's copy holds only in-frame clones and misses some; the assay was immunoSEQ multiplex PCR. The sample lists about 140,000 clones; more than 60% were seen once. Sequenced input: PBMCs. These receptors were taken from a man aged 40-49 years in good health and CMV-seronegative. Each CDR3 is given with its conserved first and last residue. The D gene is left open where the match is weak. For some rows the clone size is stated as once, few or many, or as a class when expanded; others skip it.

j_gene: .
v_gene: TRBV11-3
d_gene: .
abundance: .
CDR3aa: CASNFSSYEQYF

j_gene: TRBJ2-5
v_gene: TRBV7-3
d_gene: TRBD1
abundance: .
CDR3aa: CASSPRQGEETQYF

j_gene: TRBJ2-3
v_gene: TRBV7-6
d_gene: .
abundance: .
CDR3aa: CASSLFTDTDTQYF

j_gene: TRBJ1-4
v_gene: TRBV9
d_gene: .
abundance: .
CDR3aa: CASSASGGGEKLFF

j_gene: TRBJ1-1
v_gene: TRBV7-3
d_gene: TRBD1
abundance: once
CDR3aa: CASSYRGPNTEAFF

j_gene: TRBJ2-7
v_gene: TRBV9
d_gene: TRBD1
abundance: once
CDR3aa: CASSPWTGSYEQYF

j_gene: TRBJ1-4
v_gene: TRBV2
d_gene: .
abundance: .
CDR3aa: CASSAGEKLFF

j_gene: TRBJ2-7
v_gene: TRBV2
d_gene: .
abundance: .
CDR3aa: CASSDQGTSYEQYF

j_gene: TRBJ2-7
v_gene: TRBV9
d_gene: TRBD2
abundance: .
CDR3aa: CASSVGGGLDYEQYF

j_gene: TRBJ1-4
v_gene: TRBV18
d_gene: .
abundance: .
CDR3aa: CASSPSPRGIDEKLFF

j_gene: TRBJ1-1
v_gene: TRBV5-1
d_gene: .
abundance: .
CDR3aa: CASSLGAGNTEAFF

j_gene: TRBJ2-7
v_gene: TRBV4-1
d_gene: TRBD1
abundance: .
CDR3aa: CASSQDRDSTYEQYF

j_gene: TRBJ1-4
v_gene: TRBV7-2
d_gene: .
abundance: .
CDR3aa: CASSLTYRDNEKLFF

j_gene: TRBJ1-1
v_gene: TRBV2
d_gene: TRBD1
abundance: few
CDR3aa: CASNRGQTEAFF

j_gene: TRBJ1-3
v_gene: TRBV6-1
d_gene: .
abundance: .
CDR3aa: CASSAQGSGNTIYF

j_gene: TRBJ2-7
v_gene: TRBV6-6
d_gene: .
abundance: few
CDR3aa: CASSYEVYEQYF

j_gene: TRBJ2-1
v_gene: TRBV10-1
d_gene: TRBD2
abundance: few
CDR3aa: CASSESTGLAGGPRDEQFF

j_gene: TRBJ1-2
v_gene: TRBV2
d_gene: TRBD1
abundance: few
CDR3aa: CASSVGQGGDYGYTF

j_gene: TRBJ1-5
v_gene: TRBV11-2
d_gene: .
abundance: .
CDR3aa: CASSLDRDYSNQPQHF

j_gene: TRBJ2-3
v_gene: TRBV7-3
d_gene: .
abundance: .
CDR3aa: CASSPVTDTQYF

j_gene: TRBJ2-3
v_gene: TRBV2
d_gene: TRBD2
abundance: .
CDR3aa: CASRLTSGGTDTQYF

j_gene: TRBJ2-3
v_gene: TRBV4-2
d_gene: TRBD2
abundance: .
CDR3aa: CASSMGTSGGAYF

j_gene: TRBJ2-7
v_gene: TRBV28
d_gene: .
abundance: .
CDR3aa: CASSSYYPHEQYF

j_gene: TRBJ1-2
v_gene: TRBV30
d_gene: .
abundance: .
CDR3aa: CAWSVVTGPWAGYGYTF

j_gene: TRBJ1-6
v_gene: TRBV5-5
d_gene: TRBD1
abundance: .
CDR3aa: CASSSRDRENSPLHF

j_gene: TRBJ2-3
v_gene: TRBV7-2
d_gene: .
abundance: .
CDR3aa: CASSVPRQTISDTQYF

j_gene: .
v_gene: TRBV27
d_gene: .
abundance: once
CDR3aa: CASGSTGGGTTTYEQYF

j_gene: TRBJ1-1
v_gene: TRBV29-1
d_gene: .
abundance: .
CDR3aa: CSATSLTGLTEAFF

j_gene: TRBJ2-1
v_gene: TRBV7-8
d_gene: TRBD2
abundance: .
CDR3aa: CASSFALAGVSNNEQFF

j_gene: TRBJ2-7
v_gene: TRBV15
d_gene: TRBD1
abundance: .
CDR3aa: CATSRETGGSYEQYF